This record covers a single T cell receptor beta chain. This specimen comes from a study of blood T cell repertoires in COVID-19. Assay used: immunoSEQ multiplex PCR; TCRdb lists only in-frame clones, some missing. The sample contains 120,000 or so clones, 85% to 90% of which appear only once. This clonotype originated in a woman aged 55-75 years with COVID-19, enrolled during active disease. The specimen was peripheral blood.

CDR3 nucleotides: TGTGCCAGCACCGAAAAGACTCCTCACAGGGAAGCTGGCGAGCAGTACTTC. Amino acids: CASTEKTPHREAGEQYF. The genes are TRBV6-4 and TRBJ2-7, with D tentatively TRBD1 (6 bases). The CDR3 is made up of 17 amino acids. The germline V and J ends were trimmed by 7 bases and 6 bases, with 28 bases remaining between them. Per germline, CDR1 MRHNA and CDR2 SNTAGT.